The 24 T cell receptor beta chains below come from one sample, sequenced in a study of blood T cell repertoires in COVID-19. Measured with immunoSEQ multiplex PCR; TCRdb has only the in-frame clones, and not every one. The sample includes around 95,000 clones, less than 90% of them seen just once. Material for sequencing was peripheral blood. The receptors stem from a man under 40 in a cohort sampled during active COVID-19.

V is TRBV3-1 (or the pseudogene TRBV3-2) and J is TRBJ1-6; 8 bases match TRBD1. Germline values: CDR1 LGHDT, CDR2 YNNKEL (reference sequence). The CDR3 length is 14 residues. With 6 bases clipped from V and 6 bases from J, the junction kept 4 bases outside the gene matches. CDR3: CASRQDRANSPLHF. CDR3 nucleotides: TGTGCCAGCAGGCAGGACAGGGCTAATTCACCCCTCCACTTT.

V and J are TRBV6-6 and TRBJ1-2; possible D gene TRBD1, 5 bases. CDR3 size: 13 residues. V lost 0 bases and J lost 5, with 7 bases in between. Germline V gene sequence: CDR1 MNHNY, CDR2 SVGAGI (reference sequence). CDR3 nucleotide sequence: TGTGCCAGCAGTTACTCGACAGATTATGGCTACACCTTC. Protein product: CASSYSTDYGYTF.

The chain has TRBV12-5 and TRBJ1-6; D unresolved. This CDR3 is built from 13 residues. From germline, CDR1 is LGHNT and CDR2 FRNRAP. Trimming cost V 2 bases and J 9 bases, with 8 bases left between them. For the CDR3, the DNA is TGTGCTAGTGGTTTGTCCCGGAGTTCACCCCTCCACTTT. This translates into CASGLSRSSPLHF.

The V gene is TRBV5-6, the J gene TRBJ1-5, with D uncertain. Trimming removed 1 base at V and 5 bases at J, with 13 bases between. Germline V CDR1 and CDR2: SGHDT, YYEEEE. The CDR3 consists of 15 residues. The CDR3 spells CASSLWAELYQPQHF. The CDR3 bases are TGTGCCAGCAGCTTGTGGGCAGAGCTCTATCAGCCCCAGCATTTT.

The chain is built from TRBV5-6 and TRBJ2-3; possible D gene TRBD2, 6 bases. Germline CDR1 SGHDT, CDR2 YYEEEE. The CDR3 runs to 16 residues. V lost 0 bases and J 2 bases, leaving 13 bases between the germline ends. The CDR3 sequence is CASSLALATYTDTQYF. The CDR3, as DNA: TGTGCCAGCAGCTTGGCGCTAGCGACCTACACAGATACGCAGTATTTT.

The chain recombines TRBV30 with TRBJ2-7; 7 bases are shared with TRBD2. CDR1 and CDR2 (germline): GTSNPN, SVGIG (reference sequence). The CDR3 length is 12 residues. After removal of 4 bases from V and 6 bases from J, the junction contained 6 bases not matched to a gene. The CDR3 DNA reads TGTGCCTGGACTTTCAGGGAGGGCGAGCAGTACTTC. It translates to CAWTFREGEQYF.

The rearrangement links TRBV10-3 to TRBJ2-3, with TRBD2 identical over 7 bases. Germline CDR1 reads ENHRY; CDR2 reads SYGVKD. The CDR3 length is 17 residues. V trimming: 6 bases; J trimming: 0 bases; junction bases outside the gene matches: 12. The CDR3 protein is CAIREIAGRGSTDTQYF. The CDR3 region has the DNA TGTGCCATCAGGGAGATAGCTGGGCGGGGGAGCACAGATACGCAGTATTTT.

The chain uses TRBV2 and TRBJ2-7, with TRBD2 identical over 8 bases. This CDR3 has 17 residues. J gave up 0 bases and V 7 bases, and 14 bases lay outside the gene matches. Germline CDR1 is SNHLY and CDR2 is FYNNEI. The CDR3 DNA follows: TGTGCCAGCACCAAAACGGGCCAGCGGGGGCCCTCCTACGAGCAGTACTTC. Encoded protein: CASTKTGQRGPSYEQYF.

A single count supports this clone. The V gene is TRBV7-2, the J gene TRBJ2-1; 10 positions agree with TRBD2. V lost 5 bases and J lost 1; bases outside the gene matches: 2. The CDR3 extends over 15 amino acids. CDR1 is SGHTA, CDR2 FQGNSA, per germline. The CDR3 coding sequence is TGTGCCAGCAGCGGAGCGGGGGGGTCCTACAATGAGCAGTTCTTC. This gives the protein CASSGAGGSYNEQFF.

The rearrangement links TRBV11-2 to TRBJ1-4; 10 nucleotides line up with TRBD1. Looked up from germline, CDR1 is SGHAT and CDR2 is FQNNGV. The trim removed 1 base at V and 10 bases at J, leaving 3 bases unmatched. The CDR3 is made up of 14 amino acids. The CDR3 region has the DNA TGTGCCAGCAGCTTAGTCCGGGACAGGGGAAAACTGTTTTTT. It translates to CASSLVRDRGKLFF.

The rearrangement uses TRBV12-3 or TRBV12-4 and TRBJ2-5, with D tentatively TRBD2 (5 bases). This CDR3 is built from 13 residues. Trimming pared 6 bases from V and 5 bases from J, leaving 13 bases between. The CDR3 coding sequence is TGTGCCAGCAGCCCTCGGGGAAGGGAGACCCAGTACTTC. Translation: CASSPRGRETQYF.

The J gene is TRBJ2-5, the V gene TRBV7-2, with D uncertain. CDR1 and CDR2 (germline): SGHTA, FQGNSA. The V gene lost 1 base and the J gene lost 5 bases, with 8 bases spanning the gap. The CDR3 sequence is 13 residues long. The CDR3 nucleotides are TGTGCCAGCAGCTTAGATCCGGAGGAGACCCAGTACTTC. Its protein product is CASSLDPEETQYF.

This chain joins TRBV19 and TRBJ1-2; D gene unclear. Germline lookup yields CDR1 LNHDA and CDR2 SQIVND (reference sequence). This CDR3 spans 15 amino acids. V was trimmed by 5 bases and J by 2 bases, leaving 15 bases between them. The CDR3 DNA reads as TGTGCCAGTAGTGTCGTCACGACATTGAACTATGGCTACACCTTC. Translating it yields CASSVVTTLNYGYTF.

The count of this clone is one. This chain joins TRBV25-1 and TRBJ2-3; 8 nucleotides line up with TRBD2. Germline trimming cut 3 bases from V and 2 bases from J; bases unmatched to any gene: 4. The germline gives CDR1 MGHDK, CDR2 SYGVNS. The CDR3 has 15 amino acids. CDR3 in amino acids: CASSDGSGDTDTQYF. The DNA of the CDR3 is TGTGCCAGCAGTGATGGTAGCGGGGACACAGATACGCAGTATTTT.

This chain joins TRBV18 and TRBJ2-7, with a tentative D call TRBD1 (5 bases). The CDR3 extends over 14 amino acids. Germline values: CDR1 KGHSH, CDR2 LQKENI. V was pared by 3 bases and J by 0 bases, with 9 bases between. CDR3 region: CASSPGRVSYEQYF. CDR3 sequence (DNA): TGTGCCAGCTCACCCGGCAGGGTCTCCTACGAGCAGTACTTC.

The chain couples TRBV7-9 to TRBJ1-2, with D perhaps matching TRBD1 (5 bases). The CDR3 runs 13 residues. Germline CDR1 and CDR2: SEHNR and FQNEAQ (reference sequence). The V end was cut by 0 bases, the J end by 10 bases, with 12 bases between. The CDR3 loop reads CASSLARDLDYTF. CDR3 coding DNA: TGTGCCAGCAGCTTAGCGCGGGACTTAGACTACACCTTC. Variable domain in full (rest from reference TRBV7-9 and TRBJ1-2): DTGVSQNPRHKITKRGQNVTFRCDPISEHNRLYWYRQTLGQGPEFLTYFQNEAQLEKSRLLSDRFSAERPKGSFSTLEIQRTEQGDSAMYLCASSLARDLDYTFGSGTRLTVV.

The rearrangement links TRBV5-5 to TRBJ2-7; 10 bases are a match to TRBD1. After removal of 3 bases from V and 4 bases from J, the junction contained 1 base not matched to a gene. Looked up from germline, CDR1 is SGHKS and CDR2 is YYEKEE (reference sequence). The length of the CDR3 is 13 residues. CDR3 protein: CASSWGQGYEQYF. DNA for the CDR3: TGTGCCAGCAGCTGGGGACAGGGGTACGAGCAGTACTTC.

The rearrangement uses TRBV7-9 and TRBJ2-7; possibly TRBD1 for D (6 bases). This CDR3 comprises 13 residues. Germline CDR1 and CDR2: SEHNR and FQNEAQ (reference sequence). Trimming cost V 4 bases and J 3 bases, with 10 bases left between them. This CDR3 reads CASSSGQRYEQYF. CDR3 in DNA: TGTGCCAGCAGCTCAGGACAGCGCTACGAGCAGTACTTC.

The chain is built from TRBV4-1 and TRBJ2-1; TRBD2 matches at 15 bases. Germline V gives CDR1 MGHRA, CDR2 YSYEKL. The CDR3 totals 18 residues. V was pared by 4 bases and J by 4 bases, with 8 bases of the junction left unmatched. CDR3 sequence: CASSLGTSGGSGYNEQFF. The DNA for the CDR3 is TGCGCCAGCAGCCTGGGGACTAGCGGGGGGAGTGGGTACAATGAGCAGTTCTTC.

J is TRBJ1-1 and V is TRBV14; 7 positions agree with TRBD1. Germline V gives CDR1 SGHDN, CDR2 FVKESK. This CDR3 is built from 15 residues. After removal of 2 bases from V and 4 bases from J, the junction contained 7 bases not matched to a gene. CDR3 region: CASSQPRTGSTEAFF. CDR3 coding DNA: TGTGCCAGCAGCCAACCTCGGACAGGCTCCACTGAAGCTTTCTTT.

The chain is built from TRBV30 and TRBJ1-3, with TRBD1 matching 10 bases. Trimming cost V 3 bases and J 0 bases; bases outside gene matches: 5. The CDR3 loop spans 16 amino acids. Germline V gene sequence: CDR1 GTSNPN, CDR2 SVGIG (reference sequence). CDR3 nucleotides: TGTGCCTGGAGCCGGGGACAGGGGATCTCTGGAAACACCATATATTTT. Translation gives CAWSRGQGISGNTIYF. Using reference TRBV30 and TRBJ1-3 for the parts outside the CDR3, the full variable domain is SQTIHQWPATLVQPVGSPLSLECTVEGTSNPNLYWYRQAAGRGLQLLFYSVGIGQISSEVPQNLSASRPQDRQFILSSKKLLLSDSGFYLCAWSRGQGISGNTIYFGEGSWLTVV.

This clone was counted a single time. This sequence joins TRBV18 and TRBJ2-5; D uncertain. CDR1 is KGHSH and CDR2 is LQKENI in the germline V gene. The germline V and J ends were trimmed by 2 bases and 1 base, with 8 bases remaining between them. The CDR3 has 14 amino acids. CDR3 DNA sequence: TGTGCCAGCTCACCAAGCTCTCGCCAAGAGACCCAGTACTTC. Translation gives CASSPSSRQETQYF.

The rearrangement links TRBV7-9 to TRBJ2-1; 7 bases line up with TRBD1. CDR1 is SEHNR and CDR2 is FQNEAQ in the germline V gene (reference sequence). The CDR3 runs 16 residues. The ends lost 4 bases at V and 0 bases at J; junction bases unmatched: 6. This CDR3 is CASSSPGDSSYNEQFF. Written as DNA, the CDR3 is TGTGCCAGCAGCTCGCCCGGGGACAGCTCCTACAATGAGCAGTTCTTC.

This clone was counted only a few times. The chain employs TRBV5-5 and TRBJ2-7; 9 bases line up with TRBD1. J lost 3 bases, V lost 4 bases, and 8 bases had no gene match. Germline V gene lookup returns CDR1 SGHKS and CDR2 YYEKEE (reference sequence). This CDR3 is built from 15 residues. In DNA form, the CDR3 reads TGTGCCAGCAGCGGATGGGACAGGGCGAGCTACGAGCAGTACTTC. Protein: CASSGWDRASYEQYF.